The clone carrying this T cell receptor beta chain appeared many times. These data are taken from a study of T cells in Graves' hyperthyroidism and ophthalmopathy. Graves' hyperthyroidism is called stable when ophthalmopathy does not progress within 18 months. Germline values: CDR1 LGHDT, CDR2 YNNKEL (reference sequence). This CDR3 spans 14 amino acids. The ends were cut back, 0 bases at V and 5 bases at J, with 10 bases in the middle. Researchers amplified the TCR beta CDR3 regions from RNA transcripts. During a first-round RT-PCR of the TCR CDR3, the HTBI primer set was used. TCRdb analysed the multiplex PCR reads with MiXCR anew, one entry per CDR3 protein. The sample has more than 500,000 distinct CDR3 sequences, roughly 15% seen once.

The gene calls are TRBV3-1 and TRBJ1-1; D perhaps matches TRBD1 (6 bases). The sample comprised blood. The TCR was taken from a woman in her thirties or forties with Graves' hyperthyroidism. The CDR3 bases are TGTGCCAGCAGCCAAGACAGGGGAGGTACTGAAGCTTTCTTT. Translated, it gives CASSQDRGGTEAFF.